The 4 T cell receptor beta chains listed next were all sequenced from one sample in a study of T cells after yellow fever vaccination. TCRdb analysed the 5' RACE reads with MiXCR anew, one entry per CDR3 protein. The repertoire has some 15,000 distinct CDR3 sequences, 7.3% of them found once; the top ten carry 1.6%. Specimen: PBMCs, either bulk or a sorted T-cell subset (CD4+, CD8+, memory, or dextramer-sorted; not recorded which), collected on the day of the yellow fever booster vaccination. The receptors come from a man younger than 35 who received the YFV17D yellow fever vaccine.

The sample holds many counts of this clonotype. V usage is TRBV4-1 and J usage is TRBJ1-6; perhaps TRBD1 as D (6 bases). The CDR3 consists of 22 residues. Germline CDR1 reads MGHRA; CDR2 reads YSYEKL. Trimming took 0 bases from V and 6 from J, leaving 30 bases between them. The DNA for the CDR3 is TGCGCCAGCAGCCAAGAAGGGAGTTGGCAGGGGAGATCTAATGAAATTAATTCACCCCTCCACTTT. This gives the protein CASSQEGSWQGRSNEINSPLHF.

By share, this clonotype counts as medium-sized (0.01 to 0.1%). This chain joins TRBV12-3 or TRBV12-4 and TRBJ2-1; 7 bases align to TRBD1. This CDR3 has 14 amino acids. J gave up 5 bases and V 6 bases, and 7 bases lay outside the gene matches. CDR3: CASSYRGLDNEQFF. For the CDR3, the DNA is TGTGCCAGCAGCTACAGGGGTTTGGACAATGAGCAGTTCTTC.

The sample holds many counts of this clonotype. V and J are TRBV7-2 and TRBJ2-7, with TRBD2 matching 14 bases. After removal of 3 bases from V and 7 bases from J, the junction contained 5 bases not matched to a gene. Germline assignment: CDR1 SGHTA and CDR2 FQGNSA. The CDR3 totals 15 residues. CDR3 coding DNA: TGTGCCAGCAGCTTGACTAGCGGGGGGGCCAGAGAGCAGTACTTC. Its translation is CASSLTSGGAREQYF. Full variable domain (missing parts from reference TRBV7-2 and TRBJ2-7): GAGVSQSPSNKVTEKGKDVELRCDPISGHTALYWYRQSLGQGLEFLIYFQGNSAPDKSGLPSDRFSAERTGGSVSTLTIQRTQQEDSAVYLCASSLTSGGAREQYFGPGTRLTVT.

This clonotype is termed medium-sized. This sequence joins TRBV20-1 and TRBJ1-6; D is uncertain. Trimming removed 0 bases from V and 9 bases from J, with 9 bases in between. In germline, CDR1 is DFQATT, CDR2 SNEGSKA (reference sequence). This CDR3 is 13 amino acids long. CDR3 residues: CSAREVAGSPLHF. CDR3 nucleotide sequence: TGCAGTGCTAGAGAGGTGGCGGGTTCACCCCTCCACTTT.